Each of the 2 T cell receptor beta chains below was sequenced from the same sample in a study of blood T cell repertoires in COVID-19. This table comes from immunoSEQ multiplex PCR, and its TCRdb copy is limited to in-frame clones, with some not included. The sample lists over 250,000 clones, 85% seen once, with 10% to 15% in the top ten. Material for sequencing was peripheral blood. The receptors stem from a human donor in a cohort sampled during active COVID-19.

The rearrangement joins TRBV29-1 to TRBJ2-5, with D maybe TRBD2 (5 bases). The CDR3 has 18 residues. Germline lookup yields CDR1 SQVTM and CDR2 ANQGSEA. Trimming took off 5 bases at V and 0 bases at J, with 25 bases between the two ends. The CDR3 is CSVPLWRAEERYQETQYF. DNA of the CDR3: TGCAGCGTTCCCCTTTGGCGAGCGGAGGAGAGGTACCAAGAGACCCAGTACTTC.

The chain recombines TRBV30 with TRBJ1-5; 7 bases match TRBD1. The CDR3 sequence is 15 residues long. With V trimmed by 3 bases and J by 5 bases, 10 bases remained unmatched. In germline, CDR1 is GTSNPN, CDR2 SVGIG (reference sequence). The CDR3 reads CAWSSPGQWDQPQHF. In nucleotides, the CDR3 is TGTGCCTGGAGCTCCCCGGGACAGTGGGATCAGCCCCAGCATTTT.